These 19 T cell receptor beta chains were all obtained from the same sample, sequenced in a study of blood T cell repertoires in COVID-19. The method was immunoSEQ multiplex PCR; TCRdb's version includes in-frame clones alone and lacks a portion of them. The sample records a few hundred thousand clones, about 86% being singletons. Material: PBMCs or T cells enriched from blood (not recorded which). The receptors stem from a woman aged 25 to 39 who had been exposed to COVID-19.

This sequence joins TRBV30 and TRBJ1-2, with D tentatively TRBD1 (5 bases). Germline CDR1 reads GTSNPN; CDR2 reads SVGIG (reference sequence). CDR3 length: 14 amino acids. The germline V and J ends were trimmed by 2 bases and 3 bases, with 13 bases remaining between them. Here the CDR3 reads CAWSREVGHYGYTF. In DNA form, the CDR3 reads TGTGCCTGGAGTCGCGAGGTGGGGCACTATGGCTACACCTTC.

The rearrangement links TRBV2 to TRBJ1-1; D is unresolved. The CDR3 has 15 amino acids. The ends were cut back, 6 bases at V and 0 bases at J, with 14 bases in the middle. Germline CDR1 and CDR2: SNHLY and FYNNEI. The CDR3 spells CASRLQLSMNTEAFF. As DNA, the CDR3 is TGTGCCAGCAGGCTACAGCTATCCATGAACACTGAAGCTTTCTTT.

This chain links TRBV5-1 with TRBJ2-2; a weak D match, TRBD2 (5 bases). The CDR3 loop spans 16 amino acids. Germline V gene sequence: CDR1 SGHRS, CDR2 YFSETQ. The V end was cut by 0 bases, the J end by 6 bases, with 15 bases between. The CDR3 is CASSLGAASWAGELFF. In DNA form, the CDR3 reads TGCGCCAGCAGCTTGGGGGCGGCTAGCTGGGCCGGGGAGCTGTTTTTT.

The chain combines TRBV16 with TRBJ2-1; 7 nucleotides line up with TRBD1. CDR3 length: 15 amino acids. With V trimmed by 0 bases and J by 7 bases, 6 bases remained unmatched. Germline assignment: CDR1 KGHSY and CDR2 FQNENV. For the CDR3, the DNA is TGTGCCAGCAGCCAATCGGCGAGACAGGGAAATGAGCAGTTCTTC. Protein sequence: CASSQSARQGNEQFF. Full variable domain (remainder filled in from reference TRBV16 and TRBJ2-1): GEEVAQTPKHLVRGEGQKAKLYCAPIKGHSYVFWYQQVLKNEFKFLISFQNENVFDETGMPKERFSAKCLPNSPCSLEIQATKLEDSAVYFCASSQSARQGNEQFFGPGTRLTVL.

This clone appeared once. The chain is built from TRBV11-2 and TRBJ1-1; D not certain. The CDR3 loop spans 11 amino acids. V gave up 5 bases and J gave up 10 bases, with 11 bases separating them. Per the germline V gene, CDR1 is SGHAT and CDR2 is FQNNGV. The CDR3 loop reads CASSPRFTAFF. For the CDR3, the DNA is TGTGCCAGCAGCCCCCGGTTTACAGCTTTCTTT.

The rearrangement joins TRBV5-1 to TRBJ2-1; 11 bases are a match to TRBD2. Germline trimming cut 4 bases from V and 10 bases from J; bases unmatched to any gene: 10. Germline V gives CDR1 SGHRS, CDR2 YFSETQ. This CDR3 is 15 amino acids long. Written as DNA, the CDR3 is TGCGCCAGCAGCATATATAGCGGGGGGGCCCGGGAGCAGTTCTTC. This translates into CASSIYSGGAREQFF.

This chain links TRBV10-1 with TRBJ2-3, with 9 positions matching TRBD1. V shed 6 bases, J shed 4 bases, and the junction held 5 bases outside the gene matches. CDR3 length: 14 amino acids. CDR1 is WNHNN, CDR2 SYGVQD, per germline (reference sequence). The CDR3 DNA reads TGCGCCAGCAGGTACAGGGGGCAATCAGATACGCAGTATTTT. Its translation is CASRYRGQSDTQYF.

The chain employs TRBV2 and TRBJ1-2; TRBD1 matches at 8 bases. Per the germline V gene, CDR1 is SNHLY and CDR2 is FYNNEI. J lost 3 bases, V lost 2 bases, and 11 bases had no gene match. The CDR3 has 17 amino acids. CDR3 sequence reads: CASSETADRVDDYGYTF. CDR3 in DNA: TGTGCCAGCAGTGAAACGGCGGACAGGGTGGACGACTATGGCTACACCTTC.

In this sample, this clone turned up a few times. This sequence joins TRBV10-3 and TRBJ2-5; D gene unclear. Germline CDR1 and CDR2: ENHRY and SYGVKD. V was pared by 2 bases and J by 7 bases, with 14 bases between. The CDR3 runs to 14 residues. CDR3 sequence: CAISEASSFGTQYF. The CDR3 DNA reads TGTGCCATCAGTGAGGCCAGTTCGTTTGGGACCCAGTACTTC.

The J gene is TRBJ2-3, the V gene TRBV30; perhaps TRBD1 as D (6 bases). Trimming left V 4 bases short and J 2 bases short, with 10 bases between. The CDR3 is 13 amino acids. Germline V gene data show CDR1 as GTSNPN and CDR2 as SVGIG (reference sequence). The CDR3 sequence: CAWKQGYTDTQYF. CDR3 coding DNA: TGTGCCTGGAAACAGGGATACACAGATACGCAGTATTTT.

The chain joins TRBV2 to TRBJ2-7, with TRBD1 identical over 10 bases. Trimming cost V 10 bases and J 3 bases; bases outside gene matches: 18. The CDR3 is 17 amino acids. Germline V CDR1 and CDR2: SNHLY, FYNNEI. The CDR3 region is CATDPLGGTGAFYEQYF. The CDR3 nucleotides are TGTGCCACCGACCCGCTGGGGGGGACAGGGGCTTTCTACGAGCAGTACTTC.

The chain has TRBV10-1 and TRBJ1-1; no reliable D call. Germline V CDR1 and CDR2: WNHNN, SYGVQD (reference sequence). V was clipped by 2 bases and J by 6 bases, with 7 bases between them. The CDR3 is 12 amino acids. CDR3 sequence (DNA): TGCGCCAGCAGTGAGGGGGAGTCTGAAGCTTTCTTT. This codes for CASSEGESEAFF.

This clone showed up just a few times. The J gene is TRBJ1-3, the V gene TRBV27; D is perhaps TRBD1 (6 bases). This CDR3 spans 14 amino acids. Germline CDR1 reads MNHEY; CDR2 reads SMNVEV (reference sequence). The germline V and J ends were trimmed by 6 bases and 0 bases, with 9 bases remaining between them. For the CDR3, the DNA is TGTGCCAGCAGACAGACAGGCTCTGGAAACACCATATATTTT. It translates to CASRQTGSGNTIYF.

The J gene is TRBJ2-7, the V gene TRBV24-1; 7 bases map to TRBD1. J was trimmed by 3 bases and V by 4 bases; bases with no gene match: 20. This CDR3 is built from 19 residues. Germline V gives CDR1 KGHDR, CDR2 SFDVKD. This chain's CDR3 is CATSDSPGTAEKRVYEQYF. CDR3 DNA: TGTGCCACCAGTGACTCCCCCGGGACAGCGGAAAAAAGGGTCTACGAGCAGTACTTC.

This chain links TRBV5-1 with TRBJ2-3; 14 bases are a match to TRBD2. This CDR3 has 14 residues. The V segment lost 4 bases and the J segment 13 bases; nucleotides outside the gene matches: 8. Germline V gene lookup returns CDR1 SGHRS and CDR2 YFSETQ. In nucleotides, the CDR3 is TGCGCCAGCAGCACGACTAGCGGGGGGGTTTTGAAGTATTTT. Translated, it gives CASSTTSGGVLKYF.

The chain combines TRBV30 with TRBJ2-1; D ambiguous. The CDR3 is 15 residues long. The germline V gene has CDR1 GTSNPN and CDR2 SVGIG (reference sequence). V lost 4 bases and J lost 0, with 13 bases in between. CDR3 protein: CAWTPQMSSYNEQFF. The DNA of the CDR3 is TGTGCCTGGACCCCACAGATGAGCTCCTACAATGAGCAGTTCTTC.

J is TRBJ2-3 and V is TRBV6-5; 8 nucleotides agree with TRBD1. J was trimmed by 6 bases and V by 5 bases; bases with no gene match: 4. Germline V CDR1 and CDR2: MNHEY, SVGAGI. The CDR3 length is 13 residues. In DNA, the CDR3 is TGTGCCAGCAGTAAGACAGGGGCCGATACGCAGTATTTT. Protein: CASSKTGADTQYF.

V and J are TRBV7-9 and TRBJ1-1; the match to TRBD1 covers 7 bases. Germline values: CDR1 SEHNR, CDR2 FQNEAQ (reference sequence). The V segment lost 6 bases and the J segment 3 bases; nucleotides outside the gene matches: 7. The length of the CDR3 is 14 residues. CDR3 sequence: CASRAGGQYTEAFF. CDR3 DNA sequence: TGTGCCAGCAGGGCCGGGGGACAGTACACTGAAGCTTTCTTT.

The CDR3 protein is CASSIDRMEADTQYF. CDR3 coding DNA: TGTGCCAGTAGTATAGATAGGATGGAGGCAGATACGCAGTATTTT. V gene TRBV19 combines with J gene TRBJ2-3; tentative D call: TRBD2 (5 bases). The V and J ends lost 0 bases and 4 bases respectively, with 11 bases between them. The CDR3 has 15 amino acids. From germline, CDR1 is LNHDA and CDR2 SQIVND (reference sequence).